This entry describes one T cell receptor beta chain. These data belong to a study of T cells in Graves' hyperthyroidism and ophthalmopathy. The study included ophthalmopathy patients with Clinical Activity Score at least 3, NOSPECS grade at least 4 and duration under 3 months. Fresh peripheral blood, around 11 ml of it, supplied the PBMCs. Trimming stripped 11 bases from V and 8 bases from J, with 13 bases between. The CDR3 loop spans 11 amino acids. The germline gives CDR1 ENHRY, CDR2 SYGVKD. Amplified TCR beta CDR3 regions derived from RNA transcripts. When the TCR CDR3 underwent first-round RT-PCR, the HTBI primer set was used. TCRdb re-analysed the multiplex PCR reads in MiXCR, keeping a single row per CDR3 protein. The table shows roughly 550,000 distinct CDR3 sequences, with about 16% occurring only once.

The receptor was isolated from a woman in her twenties or thirties with Graves' ophthalmopathy. The chain couples TRBV10-3 to TRBJ2-1, with D tentatively TRBD2 (6 bases). The sample consisted of blood. CDR3 region: CAAGTVYEQFF. The CDR3, as DNA: TGTGCCGCCGGGACTGTGTATGAGCAGTTCTTC.